This record looks at one TCR beta chain sequence and its context. Its specificity is unknown. V was cut by 0 bases and J by 1 base, with 12 bases left in between. Germline loops: CDR1 SGHAT, CDR2 FQNNGV. The CDR3 has 16 amino acids. Assay: immunoSEQ multiplex PCR; the TCRdb copy retains only in-frame clones and omits some. The sample yields 100,000 to 150,000 clones, around 90% seen once. This entry comes from a study of T cell responses to AZD1222 COVID-19 vaccine. Findings and limits, study-wide: Reportedly, nearly half the spike-specific TCRs target unmutated variant regions. Spike regions recognized by vaccine-associated CD4 TCRs spanned the protein, led by 160-218 and 743-854. The study found Spike-specific TCR breadth and depth rose after two AZD1222 doses.

This sequence originates from an adult in good health. The sample was peripheral blood, taken on day 0 of MenACWY control vaccination. V usage is TRBV11-2 and J usage is TRBJ1-1; D is unclear. The CDR3 region has the DNA TGTGCCAGCAGCTTAGATCGGGCAGCGGGGAACACTGAAGCTTTCTTT. Protein: CASSLDRAAGNTEAFF.